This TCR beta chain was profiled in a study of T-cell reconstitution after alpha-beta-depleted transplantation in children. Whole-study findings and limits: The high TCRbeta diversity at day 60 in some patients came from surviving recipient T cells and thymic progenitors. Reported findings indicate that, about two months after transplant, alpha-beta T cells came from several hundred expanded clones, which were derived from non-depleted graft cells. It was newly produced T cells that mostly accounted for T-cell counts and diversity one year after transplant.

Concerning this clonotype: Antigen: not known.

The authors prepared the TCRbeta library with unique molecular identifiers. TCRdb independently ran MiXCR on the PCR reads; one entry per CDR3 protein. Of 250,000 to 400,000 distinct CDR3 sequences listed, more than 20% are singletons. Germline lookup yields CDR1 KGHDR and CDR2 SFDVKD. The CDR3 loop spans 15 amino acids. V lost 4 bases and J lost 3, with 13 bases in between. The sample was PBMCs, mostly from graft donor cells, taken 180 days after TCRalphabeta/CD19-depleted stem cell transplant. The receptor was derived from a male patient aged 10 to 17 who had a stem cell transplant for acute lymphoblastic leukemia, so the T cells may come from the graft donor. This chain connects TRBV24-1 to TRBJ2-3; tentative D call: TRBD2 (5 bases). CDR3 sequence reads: CATSDYAGRTDTQYF. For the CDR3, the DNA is TGTGCCACCAGTGACTATGCGGGTCGGACAGATACGCAGTATTTT.